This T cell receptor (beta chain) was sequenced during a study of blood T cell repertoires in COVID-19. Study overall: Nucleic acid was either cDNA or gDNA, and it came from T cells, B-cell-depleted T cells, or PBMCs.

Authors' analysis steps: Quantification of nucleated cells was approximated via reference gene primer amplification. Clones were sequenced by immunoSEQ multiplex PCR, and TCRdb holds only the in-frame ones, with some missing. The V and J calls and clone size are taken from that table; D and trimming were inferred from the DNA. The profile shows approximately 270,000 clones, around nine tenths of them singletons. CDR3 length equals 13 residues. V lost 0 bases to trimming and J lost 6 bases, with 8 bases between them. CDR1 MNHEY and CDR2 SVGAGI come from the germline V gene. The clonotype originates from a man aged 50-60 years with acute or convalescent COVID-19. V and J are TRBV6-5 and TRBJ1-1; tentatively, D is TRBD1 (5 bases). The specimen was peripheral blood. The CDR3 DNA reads TGTGCCAGCAGTTACTCCGGCAGGGCTGAAGCTTTCTTT. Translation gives CASSYSGRAEAFF.